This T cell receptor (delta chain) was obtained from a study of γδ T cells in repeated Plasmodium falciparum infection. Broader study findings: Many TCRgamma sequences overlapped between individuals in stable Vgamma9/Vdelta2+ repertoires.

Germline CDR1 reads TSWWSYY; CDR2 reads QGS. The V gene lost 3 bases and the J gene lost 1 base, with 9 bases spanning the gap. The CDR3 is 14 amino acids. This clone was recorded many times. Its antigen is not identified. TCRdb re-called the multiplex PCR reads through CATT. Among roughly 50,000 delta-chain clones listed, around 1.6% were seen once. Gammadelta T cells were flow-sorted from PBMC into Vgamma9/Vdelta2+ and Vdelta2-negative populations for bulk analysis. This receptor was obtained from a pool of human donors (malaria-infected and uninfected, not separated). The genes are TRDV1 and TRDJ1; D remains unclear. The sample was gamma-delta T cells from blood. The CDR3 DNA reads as TGTGCTCTTGGGGAGGGGTATTTCACCGATAAACTCATCTTT. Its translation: CALGEGYFTDKLIF.